These T cell receptor beta chains were read from a single sample in a study of blood T cell repertoires in COVID-19. TCRdb keeps only in-frame clones here, not all; method: immunoSEQ multiplex PCR. The sample has around 150,000 clones, approximately 81% seen once; the top ten hold roughly 1%. The source material was peripheral blood. These receptors originate from a man aged 35-49 years with acute or convalescent COVID-19. CDR3s include the opening cysteine and the closing phenylalanine or tryptophan. The order of the fields is clone size, V gene, D gene, J gene, CDR3 protein, CDR3 DNA. D genes are given only for firm matches. Only part of the rows carry a size: once, few, many, or a class if the clone is expanded.

>NA|TRBV6-2/TRBV6-3|NA|TRBJ1-1
CASSQGGGGIEAFF
TGTGCCAGCAGTCAAGGAGGGGGGGGGATCGAAGCTTTCTTT
>NA|TRBV28|NA|TRBJ1-6
CASTSGTRVSPLHF
TGTGCCAGCACCTCCGGGACTCGGGTTTCACCCCTCCACTTT
>NA|TRBV12-3/TRBV12-4|NA|TRBJ2-3
CASSFDFTDTQYF
TGTGCCAGCAGTTTTGACTTCACAGATACGCAGTATTTT
>NA|TRBV7-9|NA|TRBJ1-1
CASSLEGGTITLNTEAFF
TGTGCCAGCAGCTTAGAAGGAGGCACGATAACCTTGAACACTGAAGCTTTCTTT
>NA|TRBV10-3|NA|TRBJ1-3
CAISETALSSGNTIYF
TGTGCCATCAGTGAGACTGCGCTAAGCTCTGGAAACACCATATATTTT
>NA|TRBV7-2|TRBD2|TRBJ2-3
CASSLVNGGAFSTDTQYF
TGTGCCAGCAGCTTAGTTAACGGGGGGGCGTTTTCCACAGATACGCAGTATTTT
>few|TRBV19|NA|TRBJ2-2
CASSVDGAGELFF
TGTGCCAGTAGTGTCGACGGGGCCGGGGAGCTGTTTTTT
>NA|TRBV4-1|NA|TRBJ1-2
CASSQGTMRAVENYGYTF
TGCGCCAGCAGCCAAGGGACTATGAGGGCGGTGGAGAACTATGGCTACACCTTC
>once|TRBV5-6|NA|TRBJ2-1
CASSLWASLSSYNEQFF
TGTGCCAGCAGCTTGTGGGCCAGTCTAAGCTCCTACAATGAGCAGTTCTTC
>NA|TRBV5-1|TRBD2|TRBJ2-2
CASSSGGGAMALFF
TGCGCCAGCAGCTCGGGCGGGGGGGCGATGGCGCTGTTTTTT
>NA|TRBV5-1|NA|TRBJ2-6
CASSLLGRGGSGANVLTF
TGCGCCAGCAGCTTATTAGGACGGGGTGGTTCTGGGGCCAACGTCCTGACTTTC
>NA|TRBV24-1|NA|TRBJ2-1
CATSQGRNEQFF
TGTGCCACCAGTCAGGGCCGCAATGAGCAGTTCTTC
>NA|TRBV19|NA|TRBJ1-4
CASLGGKLFF
TGTGCAAGCCTCGGGGGAAAACTGTTTTTT
>NA|TRBV11-2|TRBD2|TRBJ2-3
CASSSGLAGGRRTDTQYF
TGTGCCAGCAGCTCCGGACTAGCGGGGGGCCGTAGAACAGATACGCAGTATTTT
>NA|TRBV5-1|TRBD1|TRBJ1-1
CASSTDRARTEAFF
TGCGCCAGCAGCACAGACAGGGCGAGGACTGAAGCTTTCTTT
>NA|TRBV4-1|NA|TRBJ1-4
CASSQGQGLAEKLFF
TGCGCCAGCAGCCAAGGGCAGGGTTTGGCTGAAAAACTGTTTTTT
>NA|TRBV12-3/TRBV12-4|NA|TRBJ2-2
CASRPRQTGELFF
TGTGCCAGCAGACCCAGACAGACCGGGGAGCTGTTTTTT
>NA|TRBV11-2|TRBD1|TRBJ1-5
CARQRGLLGQPQHF
TGTGCCAGACAAAGGGGGCTCCTAGGGCAGCCCCAGCATTTT
>NA|TRBV5-4|NA|TRBJ1-2
CASSLVAGNLRDNYGYTF
TGTGCCAGCAGCTTGGTGGCGGGGAACCTCAGAGACAACTATGGCTACACCTTC
>NA|TRBV10-2|TRBD1|TRBJ2-3
CASSADRGWADTQYF
TGCGCCAGCAGTGCGGACAGGGGGTGGGCAGATACGCAGTATTTT
>NA|TRBV5-1|TRBD2|TRBJ2-5
CASSLGLAGRSETQYF
TGCGCCAGCAGCTTGGGGCTAGCGGGGCGGTCCGAGACCCAGTACTTC
>NA|TRBV7-9|TRBD1|TRBJ1-4
CASSKSGTEGTGLFF
TGTGCCAGCAGCAAATCCGGGACAGAAGGGACCGGACTGTTTTTT
>NA|TRBV10-3|NA|TRBJ1-1
CAISTRGGNTEAFF
TGTGCCATCAGTACCAGGGGTGGGAACACTGAAGCTTTCTTT
>NA|TRBV7-8|NA|TRBJ2-3
CASSLATGIGDTQYF
TGTGCCAGCAGCTTAGCAACAGGGATCGGAGATACGCAGTATTTT
>NA|TRBV6-1|TRBD1|TRBJ2-7
CASSEAGTGRNEQYF
TGTGCCAGCAGTGAAGCCGGGACAGGGAGAAACGAGCAGTACTTC
>NA|TRBV5-5|TRBD1|TRBJ1-5
CASSLAQGEQPQHF
TGTGCCAGCAGCTTGGCACAGGGGGAACAGCCCCAGCATTTT
>NA|TRBV6-2/TRBV6-3|NA|TRBJ1-1
CASSPTGKGTEAFF
TGTGCCAGCAGTCCGACAGGTAAGGGGACTGAAGCTTTCTTT
>NA|TRBV11-2|NA|TRBJ1-1
CASSLGGGPSLRAFF
TGTGCCAGCAGCTTAGGAGGAGGGCCTTCACTGAGGGCTTTCTTT
>NA|TRBV7-2|NA|TRBJ1-1
CASSGRGGWTEAFF
TGTGCCAGCAGCGGCCGGGGGGGCTGGACTGAAGCTTTCTTT
>NA|TRBV3-1/TRBV3-2|NA|TRBJ1-5
CASSLQGNQPQHF
TGTGCCAGCAGCCTACAGGGAAATCAGCCCCAGCATTTT
>NA|TRBV5-1|TRBD2|TRBJ2-1
CASSWGLAGIGGFF
TGCGCCAGCAGCTGGGGACTAGCGGGGATAGGAGGGTTCTTC
>NA|TRBV19|TRBD1|TRBJ1-1
CASNMSPRTGGDTEAFF
TGTGCCAGTAACATGTCGCCAAGGACAGGGGGGGACACTGAAGCTTTCTTT
>NA|TRBV5-1|NA|TRBJ1-2
CASSYYGIPHNGYTF
TGCGCCAGCAGCTACTACGGGATCCCCCACAATGGCTACACCTTC
>NA|TRBV5-4|NA|TRBJ2-1
CASRQRGGVYNEQFF
TGTGCCAGCAGGCAGAGGGGGGGCGTATACAATGAGCAGTTCTTC